A single sample is the source of the 8 T cell receptor beta chains below, sequenced in a study of blood T cell repertoires in COVID-19. Sequenced by immunoSEQ multiplex PCR; TCRdb stores in-frame clones only, minus some. The sample has tens of thousands of clones; about 80% are singletons. The sample comprised peripheral blood. The receptors derive from a woman aged 55-69 years with acute or convalescent COVID-19.

This chain joins TRBV14 and TRBJ1-2; 7 positions agree with TRBD1. Germline values: CDR1 SGHDN, CDR2 FVKESK. Trimming removed 3 bases from V and 8 bases from J; junction bases left unmatched: 9. The CDR3 covers 14 residues. Here the CDR3 reads CASSHTTTGSGYTF. The CDR3 region has the DNA TGTGCCAGCAGCCACACTACGACAGGGAGCGGCTACACCTTC.

This chain uses TRBV28 with TRBJ2-3, with TRBD1 identical over 9 bases. The CDR3 consists of 14 residues. V lost 6 bases to trimming and J lost 3 bases; unmatched junction nucleotides: 4. The germline V gene encodes CDR1 MDHEN and CDR2 SYDVKM. The CDR3 spells CASRLGQGTDTQYF. CDR3 sequence (DNA): TGTGCCAGCAGACTAGGACAGGGGACAGATACGCAGTATTTT. Full variable domain (outside the CDR3, taken from reference TRBV28 and TRBJ2-3): DVKVTQSSRYLVKRTGEKVFLECVQDMDHENMFWYRQDPGLGLRLIYFSYDVKMKEKGDIPEGYSVSREKKERFSLILESASTNQTSMYLCASRLGQGTDTQYFGPGTRLTVL.

The chain is built from TRBV14 and TRBJ2-3; 10 bases are a match to TRBD1. The CDR3 sequence is 15 residues long. Per the germline V gene, CDR1 is SGHDN and CDR2 is FVKESK. V was pared by 3 bases and J by 5 bases, with 5 bases of the junction left unmatched. The CDR3 DNA follows: TGTGCCAGCAGCCAGATGACAGGGGGCTTAGATACGCAGTATTTT. Amino acid sequence: CASSQMTGGLDTQYF.

The chain combines TRBV7-2 with TRBJ1-5; 8 bases agree with TRBD1. The CDR3 is 15 residues long. J was trimmed by 2 bases and V by 5 bases; bases with no gene match: 5. Germline V gene lookup returns CDR1 SGHTA and CDR2 FQGNSA. CDR3 residues: CASSGQGGGNQPQHF. The CDR3 region has the DNA TGTGCCAGCAGCGGACAGGGTGGGGGCAATCAGCCCCAGCATTTT.

The chain is built from TRBV15 and TRBJ1-3; no reliable D call. The CDR3 runs 16 residues. Germline CDR1 and CDR2: LNHNV and YYDKDF (reference sequence). V lost 0 bases to trimming and J lost 1 base, with 10 bases between them. CDR3 DNA: TGTGCCACCAGCAGAGACATGACTGATTCTGGAAACACCATATATTTT. This gives the protein CATSRDMTDSGNTIYF.

In its sample, this clone was seen a few times. CDR3 residues: CASLGAFGNTIYF. For the CDR3, the DNA is TGTGCCAGCCTAGGGGCATTCGGAAACACCATATATTTT. V and J are TRBV19 and TRBJ1-3; maybe TRBD1 (5 bases). Deletions cut 9 bases from V and 4 bases from J, with 13 bases between. Germline CDR1 and CDR2: LNHDA and SQIVND (reference sequence). CDR3 length: 13 residues.

The rearrangement uses TRBV6-6 and TRBJ1-3; D not certain. V was pared by 0 bases and J by 0 bases, with 6 bases between. Per germline, CDR1 MNHNY and CDR2 SVGAGI (reference sequence). CDR3 length: 15 residues. This CDR3 reads CASSYSTHSGNTIYF. For the CDR3, the DNA is TGTGCCAGCAGTTACTCTACTCACTCTGGAAACACCATATATTTT.

The chain couples TRBV18 to TRBJ1-4; the match to TRBD1 covers 8 bases. CDR3 length: 15 amino acids. From germline, CDR1 is KGHSH and CDR2 LQKENI. J lost 8 bases, V lost 3 bases, and 8 bases had no gene match. In DNA form, the CDR3 reads TGTGCCAGCTCACCGTTTCAGGGGGCGAAGGAAAAACTGTTTTTT. This gives the protein CASSPFQGAKEKLFF.